These 21 T cell receptor beta chains originate from one sample sequenced in a study of graft-versus-host responses after intestinal transplantation. No cognate antigen is known for these TCRs. Profiling relied on immunoSEQ multiplex PCR, and the TCRdb table lists in-frame clones only, not all of them. The sample has about 98,000 clones, around 86% seen once. Sample: unstimulated CD8+ T cells sorted from spleen or lymph node cells, taken before intestinal transplant. These receptor sequences come from a human donor who received an intestinal transplant.

This clone was detected only once. The genes are TRBV6-6 and TRBJ2-2, with D possibly being TRBD2 (6 bases). Germline-derived CDR1 and CDR2 are MNHNY and SVGAGI (reference sequence). The CDR3 has 14 residues. Trimming stripped 6 bases from V and 6 bases from J, with 14 bases between. DNA for the CDR3: TGTGCCAGCAGCAACCCCGGGGGTCCCGGGGAGCTGTTTTTT. Translated: CASSNPGGPGELFF.

The chain uses TRBV5-4 and TRBJ2-3, with D possibly TRBD2 on 6 matching bases. Trimming took off 4 bases at V and 2 bases at J, with 11 bases between the two ends. This CDR3 is built from 14 residues. The germline CDR1 and CDR2 sequences are SGHNT and YYREEE (reference sequence). This chain's CDR3 is CASSLREITDTQYF. For the CDR3, the DNA is TGTGCCAGCAGCCTTCGGGAGATCACAGATACGCAGTATTTT.

The genes are TRBV10-1 and TRBJ2-1; D is uncertain. CDR1 WNHNN and CDR2 SYGVQD come from the germline V gene (reference sequence). Trimming stripped 10 bases from V and 7 bases from J, with 8 bases between. The CDR3 contains 10 residues. DNA for the CDR3: TGCGCCACCCTATGTAATGAGCAGTTCTTC. Protein product: CATLCNEQFF.

On this clone itself: This specimen includes other DNA sequences encoding the same CDR3. The chain is built from TRBV6-5 and TRBJ2-7; D is unclear. Germline V gene data show CDR1 as MNHEY and CDR2 as SVGAGI. The CDR3 is made up of 13 amino acids. V shed 2 bases and J shed 0 bases, with 5 bases lying between them. CDR3 loop: CASSYASSYEQYF. CDR3 nucleotides: TGTGCCAGCAGTTACGCTAGCTCCTACGAGCAGTACTTC.

Comments on this clone: At the DNA level, this CDR3 is encoded by other sequences in the same sample as well. The V and J genes are TRBV7-2 and TRBJ2-3, with 7 bases fitting TRBD2. With 3 bases clipped from V and 4 bases from J, the junction kept 4 bases outside the gene matches. The CDR3 is 14 amino acids. CDR1 and CDR2 from the germline V gene are SGHTA and FQGNSA. The CDR3 DNA reads as TGTGCCAGCAGCTTTAGCGGGTCCCCAGATACGCAGTATTTT. Protein product: CASSFSGSPDTQYF.

In this sample, this clone turned up a few times. V is TRBV6-6 and J is TRBJ2-3; no reliable D call. V was trimmed by 2 bases and J by 9 bases, leaving 9 bases between them. The germline CDR1 and CDR2 sequences are MNHNY and SVGAGI (reference sequence). This CDR3 is 12 amino acids long. CDR3 sequence: CASSYGFGTQYF. The CDR3 coding sequence is TGTGCCAGCAGTTACGGTTTTGGGACGCAGTATTTT.

The count of this clone is one. The rearrangement links TRBV11-2 to TRBJ2-7; 9 nucleotides align to TRBD2. J gave up 2 bases and V 1 base, and 6 bases lay outside the gene matches. Germline V gene data show CDR1 as SGHAT and CDR2 as FQNNGV. This CDR3 spans 16 amino acids. CDR3 bases: TGTGCCAGCAGCTTAGTGCTAGCGGGGTATACCTACGAGCAGTACTTC. This sequence encodes CASSLVLAGYTYEQYF.

In regard to this clone: Given a much more abundant clone one base away, this may be a read error. The gene calls are TRBV6-1 and TRBJ2-5; 9 bases map to TRBD2. This CDR3 spans 15 amino acids. The trim removed 3 bases at V and 4 bases at J, leaving 6 bases unmatched. Germline V CDR1 and CDR2: MNHNS, SASEGT. The CDR3 DNA reads TGTGCCAGCAGTGACGGCGGGGGGGCGGGAGAGACCCAGTACTTC. The encoded protein is CASSDGGGAGETQYF.

V usage is TRBV5-4 and J usage is TRBJ1-1; weak D call: TRBD1 (6 bases). Germline V gene lookup returns CDR1 SGHNT and CDR2 YYREEE (reference sequence). The CDR3 has 13 amino acids. With 0 bases removed from V and 7 bases from J, the gap between germline ends came to 10 bases. CDR3 amino acids: CASSLGDRYEAFF. The CDR3 DNA follows: TGTGCCAGCAGCTTGGGTGACAGGTATGAAGCTTTCTTT.

V and J are TRBV28 and TRBJ1-4; D gene uncertain. Trimming took off 3 bases at V and 7 bases at J, with 6 bases between the two ends. CDR3 length: 12 residues. From germline, CDR1 is MDHEN and CDR2 SYDVKM. CDR3 sequence (DNA): TGTGCCAGCAGTTTTGGAGGTGAAAAACTGTTTTTT. This encodes CASSFGGEKLFF.

This clone was seen a single time. This chain uses TRBV2 with TRBJ2-1; D unclear. This CDR3 spans 14 amino acids. Germline values: CDR1 SNHLY, CDR2 FYNNEI. V was trimmed by 4 bases and J by 3 bases, leaving 10 bases between them. Here the CDR3 DNA reads TGTGCCAGCAGTGGAACTGGGAACTACAATGAGCAGTTCTTC. This sequence encodes CASSGTGNYNEQFF.

V and J are TRBV9 and TRBJ2-7; 11 bases are shared with TRBD1. V gave up 4 bases and J gave up 4 bases; unmatched junction bases: 4. There are 14 residues in the CDR3. The V gene's germline CDR1 is SGDLS and CDR2 YYNGEE. CDR3 nucleotide sequence: TGTGCCAGCAGCCCAGGACAGGGGGCATACGAGCAGTACTTC. This gives the protein CASSPGQGAYEQYF.

The CDR3 loop reads CASSLEPGNQETQYF. The CDR3, as DNA: TGTGCCAGCAGCCTCGAGCCCGGCAATCAAGAGACCCAGTACTTC. The rearrangement uses TRBV7-3 and TRBJ2-5; no clear D. The CDR3 has 15 amino acids. Per germline, CDR1 SGHTA and CDR2 FQGTGA. V gave up 5 bases and J gave up 2 bases, with 15 bases separating them.

The V gene is TRBV27, the J gene TRBJ2-1; TRBD2 matches at 9 bases. Losses at the gene ends were 3 bases for V and 7 bases for J; bases not matched to a gene: 7. From germline, CDR1 is MNHEY and CDR2 SMNVEV (reference sequence). This CDR3 is 15 amino acids long. The CDR3 region has the DNA TGTGCCAGCAGTTTTGTAGCGGGAGTCGGGAATGAGCAGTTCTTC. This gives the protein CASSFVAGVGNEQFF.

CDR3 region: CASSPRAQGFSPLHF. The CDR3 DNA sequence: TGTGCCAGCAGTCCAAGGGCGCAGGGGTTTTCACCCCTCCACTTT. This rearrangement joins TRBV25-1 to TRBJ1-6, with a possible D match to TRBD1 (6 bases). The CDR3 runs to 15 residues. V lost 5 bases and J 9 bases, leaving 17 bases between the germline ends. CDR1 and CDR2 (germline): MGHDK, SYGVNS.

V usage is TRBV27 and J usage is TRBJ2-2, with 7 bases matching TRBD1. Germline-derived CDR1 and CDR2 are MNHEY and SMNVEV (reference sequence). The CDR3 totals 16 residues. J gave up 5 bases and V 6 bases, and 12 bases lay outside the gene matches. CDR3 amino acids: CASRRQGWGETGELFF. The CDR3 DNA reads as TGTGCCAGCAGAAGACAGGGATGGGGAGAGACCGGGGAGCTGTTTTTT.

Written as DNA, the CDR3 is TGTGCCAGCACCCCGAAGGGCGGGTTAGCCAAAAACATTCAGTACTTC. This codes for CASTPKGGLAKNIQYF. The chain employs TRBV2 and TRBJ2-4; perhaps TRBD2 as D (5 bases). The V gene's germline CDR1 is SNHLY and CDR2 FYNNEI. The CDR3 has 16 amino acids. V was clipped by 7 bases and J by 0 bases, with 16 bases between them.

The gene calls are TRBV27 and TRBJ1-4, with D tentatively TRBD1 (5 bases). Looked up from germline, CDR1 is MNHEY and CDR2 is SMNVEV (reference sequence). This CDR3 is 14 amino acids long. V was shortened by 5 bases and J by 4 bases, with 11 bases between the two germline ends. In DNA, the CDR3 is TGTGCCAGCAGTAGAACAGGTTATAATGAAAAACTGTTTTTT. It is translated as CASSRTGYNEKLFF.

This clone was seen more than once but under ten times. The chain links TRBV6-4 to TRBJ1-5; D is ambiguous. V lost 4 bases, J lost 7 bases, and 14 bases lay in between. Germline V lookup: CDR1 MRHNA, CDR2 SNTAGT. CDR3 length: 14 residues. CDR3 residues: CASSGVKGDQPQHF. The CDR3 DNA is TGTGCCAGCAGTGGGGTTAAGGGTGACCAGCCCCAGCATTTT.

The CDR3 nucleotides are TGCGCCAGCAGCCCTCTGATGACAGGAGGCGATGGCTACACCTTC. Encoded protein: CASSPLMTGGDGYTF. The V gene is TRBV4-1, the J gene TRBJ1-2; perhaps TRBD1 as D (6 bases). V gave up 4 bases and J gave up 6 bases, with 18 bases separating them. CDR1 MGHRA and CDR2 YSYEKL come from the germline V gene. This CDR3 contains 15 residues.

The CDR3 bases are TGTGCCAGCAGCTTAACGTCGGGACCAGATACGCAGTATTTT. Protein sequence: CASSLTSGPDTQYF. The J gene is TRBJ2-3, the V gene TRBV7-3; D may correspond to TRBD1 or TRBD2 (5 bases each). The length of the CDR3 is 14 residues. V was clipped by 0 bases and J by 4 bases, with 8 bases between them. Germline-derived CDR1 and CDR2 are SGHTA and FQGTGA.